Given below is one T cell receptor beta chain in context. A read error may be the cause here, since a much bigger clone is one base away. The sample belongs to a study of blood T cell repertoires in COVID-19. Study details: Collection of acute and convalescent COVID-19 samples took place in the United States, Italy and Spain. In each case, the material was cDNA or gDNA derived from T cells, B-cell-depleted T cells, or PBMCs.

The germline V gene encodes CDR1 SGHAT and CDR2 FQNNGV. This CDR3 has 14 residues. Deletions cut 2 bases from V and 1 base from J, with 5 bases between. Authors' analysis steps: The authors estimated nucleated cell counts from reference gene primer amplification. Clones were read by immunoSEQ multiplex PCR, and TCRdb kept only the in-frame ones, dropping some. V, J and clone size derive from that table, while D and trimming were established from the DNA sequence. The sample holds about 280,000 clones, 85% seen once. This sequence originates from a human donor in a cohort sampled during active COVID-19. Input material: peripheral blood. This chain uses TRBV11-2 with TRBJ2-2, with D hard to call. CDR3: CASSLLRNTGELFF. The DNA of the CDR3 is TGTGCCAGCAGCTTATTGCGGAACACCGGGGAGCTGTTTTTT. The complete variable domain, with remaining parts taken from reference TRBV11-2 and TRBJ2-2, reads EAGVAQSPRYKIIEKRQSVAFWCNPISGHATLYWYQQILGQGPKLLIQFQNNGVVDDSQLPKDRFSAERLKGVDSTLKIQPAKLEDSAVYLCASSLLRNTGELFFGEGSRLTVL.